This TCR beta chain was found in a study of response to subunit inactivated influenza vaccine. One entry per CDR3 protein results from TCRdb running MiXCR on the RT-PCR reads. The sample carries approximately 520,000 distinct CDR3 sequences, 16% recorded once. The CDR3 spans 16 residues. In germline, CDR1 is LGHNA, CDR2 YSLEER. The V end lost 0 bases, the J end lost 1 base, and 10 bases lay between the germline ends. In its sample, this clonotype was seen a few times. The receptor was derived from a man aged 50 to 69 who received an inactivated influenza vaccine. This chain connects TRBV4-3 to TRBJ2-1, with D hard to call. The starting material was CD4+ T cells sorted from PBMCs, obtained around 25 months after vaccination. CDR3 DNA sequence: TGCGCCAGCAGCCAAGACTTCGCTAATTCCTACAATGAGCAGTTCTTC. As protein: CASSQDFANSYNEQFF.